This entry lists 12 T cell receptor beta chains sequenced from one sample in a study of post-analysis software for immune sequencing data (dated by TCRdb to the mid-2010s). The library came from PCR. The instrument was an Illumina HiSeq 2500. To reduce PCR and sequencing biases, unique molecular identifiers were incorporated into the TCR beta cDNA libraries. TCRdb reworked the public reads: Q25 trimming with fastp, MiXCR clone assembly, productive beta chains retained. When rows share a CDR3 protein, they turn into one entry using the most common DNA and genes. This sample holds roughly 600,000 distinct CDR3 sequences; 44% were observed only once. The ten largest clones capture under 2% of the sample. General conclusions and limits of the study: About 5 TRBV segments, including TRBV5-6, TRBV5-1 and TRBV20-1, were significantly more frequent in patients than controls.

What these receptors recognize is not known. Sequencing was performed on blood. Receptors were obtained from a girl under 18 with multiple sclerosis.

The J gene is TRBJ2-3, the V gene TRBV5-1; 7 positions agree with TRBD1. Germline CDR1 SGHRS, CDR2 YFSETQ. The trim removed 4 bases at V and 0 bases at J, leaving 11 bases unmatched. The CDR3 is made up of 17 amino acids. CDR3 region: CASSGASGQLSTDTQYF. Here the CDR3 DNA reads TGCGCCAGCAGCGGGGCCTCGGGACAGCTTAGCACAGATACGCAGTATTTT.

CDR3 DNA: TGTGCCAGCAGCCAAGGGATTGCTAGCGGGGTTAATGAGCAGTACTTC. Its translation: CASSQGIASGVNEQYF. V is TRBV3-1 and J is TRBJ2-7; 9 bases align to TRBD2. V was pared by 1 base and J by 7 bases, with 11 bases of the junction left unmatched. Germline CDR1 reads LGHDT; CDR2 reads YNNKEL (reference sequence). The CDR3 totals 16 residues.

The chain couples TRBV6-1 to TRBJ1-1; tentatively, D is TRBD1 (5 bases). Per germline, CDR1 MNHNS and CDR2 SASEGT. The CDR3 has 14 amino acids. V was clipped by 3 bases and J by 13 bases, with 21 bases between them. The CDR3 loop reads CASSDDAGWRGVFF. The DNA for the CDR3 is TGTGCCAGCAGTGATGATGCTGGTTGGAGGGGAGTTTTCTTT.

This clonotype was observed a few times. The chain links TRBV5-1 to TRBJ2-3, with D maybe TRBD2 (5 bases). Trimming shortened V by 3 bases and J by 3 bases, and 14 bases separated the two germline ends. CDR1 and CDR2 from the germline V gene are SGHRS and YFSETQ. The length of the CDR3 is 15 residues. In DNA, the CDR3 is TGCGCCAGCAGCTGGACCCCGTCGGGAACAGATACGCAGTATTTT. This encodes CASSWTPSGTDTQYF. The full variable domain, its missing parts supplied by reference TRBV5-1 and TRBJ2-3, is KAGVTQTPRYLIKTRGQQVTLSCSPISGHRSVSWYQQTPGQGLQFLFEYFSETQRNKGNFPGRFSGRQFSNSRSEMNVSTLELGDSALYLCASSWTPSGTDTQYFGPGTRLTVL.

The rearrangement joins TRBV9 to TRBJ2-3; 8 bases line up with TRBD1. The germline V gene has CDR1 SGDLS and CDR2 YYNGEE. J was trimmed by 2 bases and V by 4 bases; bases with no gene match: 6. The CDR3 totals 15 residues. This chain's CDR3 is CASSLQGAPTDTQYF. CDR3 sequence (DNA): TGTGCCAGCAGCCTGCAGGGGGCCCCCACAGATACGCAGTATTTT.

This clonotype was found once. The chain has TRBV12-3 or TRBV12-4 and TRBJ1-5; unclear D gene. The CDR3 has 12 amino acids. The ends were cut back, 5 bases at V and 5 bases at J, with 7 bases in the middle. CDR3 residues: CASSVGYQPQHF. CDR3 nucleotides: TGTGCCAGCAGTGTCGGTTATCAGCCCCAGCATTTT.

V usage is TRBV11-2 and J usage is TRBJ2-1; either TRBD1 or TRBD2 may supply D (5 bases each). The CDR3 is 16 residues long. Germline V gene lookup returns CDR1 SGHAT and CDR2 FQNNGV. V lost 1 base and J 5 bases, leaving 15 bases between the germline ends. The CDR3 loop is CASSLATGRRNNEQFF. The CDR3 DNA reads TGTGCCAGCAGCTTAGCTACGGGACGAAGAAACAATGAGCAGTTCTTC.

This clonotype was counted once. The gene calls are TRBV5-1 and TRBJ2-1; D is perhaps TRBD1 (6 bases). The CDR3 spans 15 residues. With 7 bases removed from V and 6 bases from J, the gap between germline ends came to 20 bases. Germline V gives CDR1 SGHRS, CDR2 YFSETQ. CDR3 residues: CASQHGTARGNEQFF. As DNA, the CDR3 is TGCGCCAGCCAACACGGGACGGCCAGGGGCAATGAGCAGTTCTTC.

V gene TRBV5-1 combines with J gene TRBJ2-3; D tentatively fits TRBD1 or TRBD2 (5 bases each). Germline V gene data show CDR1 as SGHRS and CDR2 as YFSETQ. Trimming took 3 bases from V and 3 from J, leaving 20 bases between them. The CDR3 length is 17 residues. The CDR3 loop is CASSSPRGGRWTDTQYF. In nucleotides, the CDR3 is TGCGCCAGCAGCTCACCGAGGGGCGGTAGGTGGACAGATACGCAGTATTTT.

This clonotype was counted a few times. The chain recombines TRBV12-3 or TRBV12-4 with TRBJ1-2; 9 bases align to TRBD1. Trimming took 8 bases from V and 6 from J; bases not matched to a gene: 7. The CDR3 is 13 residues long. This CDR3 reads CASGYRGRDGYTF. CDR3 coding DNA: TGTGCCAGCGGCTACAGGGGGCGGGATGGCTACACCTTC.

The genes are TRBV7-9 and TRBJ2-5, with 11 bases identical to TRBD2. The J call is doubtful: the DNA matches TRBJ2-7 better. The CDR3 is 19 amino acids. Germline loops: CDR1 SEHNR, CDR2 FQNEAQ (reference sequence). The CDR3 DNA reads TGTGCCAGCAGCTTAGCGCGCCTAGCGGGGGGCCCGAGCTCCTACGAGCAGTACTTC. Translated, it gives CASSLARLAGGPSSYEQYF.

This clonotype was counted only a few times. The chain links TRBV5-1 to TRBJ1-2; the D is unclear. Trimming cost V 0 bases and J 8 bases, with 11 bases left between them. CDR1 SGHRS and CDR2 YFSETQ come from the germline V gene. The CDR3 has 13 residues. The CDR3 nucleotides read TGCGCCAGCAGCTTGGTCGGAGGCGAAGGCTACACCTTC. It codes for CASSLVGGEGYTF.